Listed below are T cell receptor beta chains from one sample, sequenced in a study of T cell responses to AZD1222 COVID-19 vaccine. The table came from immunoSEQ multiplex PCR; TCRdb's copy has only in-frame clones and leaves some out. The sample carries more than 150,000 clones, about nine tenths recorded once. Sequenced here: peripheral blood, sampled on day 0 of AZD1222 vaccination. Every receptor here comes from an adult in good health. Each CDR3 is given with its conserved first and last residue. A D gene is named only where the DNA matches it firmly. Part of the rows lack a size; the others show once, few, many or a class for expanded clones.

CDR3 length	clone size	D gene	V gene	J gene	CDR3 protein	CDR3 DNA
16	-	-	TRBV10-3	TRBJ1-5	CAINQAGVRVYQPQHF	TGTGCCATCAATCAAGCAGGGGTACGAGTATATCAGCCCCAGCATTTT
14	-	-	TRBV3-1/TRBV3-2	TRBJ2-1	CASSRRGLYNEQFF	TGTGCCAGCAGCCGCCGCGGACTGTACAATGAGCAGTTCTTC
14	-	TRBD2	TRBV9	TRBJ2-7	CASSATLADFEQYF	TGTGCCAGCAGCGCAACACTAGCGGACTTCGAGCAGTACTTC
13	-	TRBD1	TRBV28	TRBJ1-1	CASSPDRVTEAFF	TGTGCCAGCAGTCCGGACAGGGTCACTGAAGCTTTCTTT
15	-	TRBD2	TRBV5-5	TRBJ2-5	CASSLAGGPGETQYF	TGTGCCAGCAGCTTGGCGGGAGGGCCGGGGGAGACCCAGTACTTC
14	-	TRBD1	TRBV5-6	TRBJ2-7	CASSLTGDSYEQYF	TGTGCCAGCAGCTTGACAGGGGACTCCTACGAGCAGTACTTC
18	once	-	TRBV6-2/TRBV6-3	TRBJ1-5	CASSYSSRDTYSNQPQHF	TGTGCCAGCAGTTACTCGAGTCGGGACACGTATAGCAATCAGCCCCAGCATTTT
17	-	-	TRBV4-3	TRBJ2-4	CASSQGAGGLAKNIQYF	TGCGCCAGCAGCCAAGGAGCGGGTGGGCTAGCCAAAAACATTCAGTACTTC
14	-	-	TRBV7-2	TRBJ2-3	CASSLSVITDTQYF	TGTGCCAGCAGCTTAAGTGTTATCACAGATACGCAGTATTTT
13	-	TRBD1	TRBV11-2	TRBJ1-2	CASSLDRAYGYTF	TGTGCCAGCAGCTTGGACAGGGCCTATGGCTACACCTTC
13	-	-	TRBV15	TRBJ2-7	CATSREGGYEQYF	TGTGCCACCAGCAGAGAAGGGGGCTACGAGCAGTACTTC
13	-	-	TRBV20-1	TRBJ2-7	CSASGPQIYEQYF	TGCAGTGCTAGTGGACCGCAGATCTACGAGCAGTACTTC
19	-	TRBD1	TRBV5-6	TRBJ2-5	CASSGRDSLNTIPQETQYF	TGTGCCAGCAGCGGAAGGGACAGCCTCAATACGATCCCCCAAGAGACCCAGTACTTC
13	-	TRBD2	TRBV7-2	TRBJ2-1	CASSLDPGGEQFF	TGTGCCAGCAGCTTAGATCCGGGAGGTGAGCAGTTCTTC
14	-	-	TRBV2	TRBJ2-7	CASQRGGASYEQYF	TGTGCCAGCCAACGTGGGGGGGCTTCCTACGAGCAGTACTTC
17	-	-	TRBV27	TRBJ2-5	CASSFRGSKGVQETQYF	TGTGCCAGCAGTTTCAGGGGCAGCAAGGGAGTTCAAGAGACCCAGTACTTC
16	-	-	TRBV21-1	TRBJ2-5	CASSKGRTAYQETQYF	TGTGCCAGCAGCAAAGGCCGAACAGCGTACCAAGAGACCCAGTACTTC
13	-	-	TRBV6-6	TRBJ2-5	CASRLLGTETQYF	TGTGCCAGCAGGCTACTAGGAACGGAGACCCAGTACTTC
16	-	-	TRBV27	TRBJ1-5	CASSFLGGHSNQPQHF	TGTGCCAGCAGTTTTCTTGGGGGTCATAGCAATCAGCCCCAGCATTTT
14	-	-	TRBV19	TRBJ1-1	CASSIVGGQSEAFF	TGTGCCAGTAGTATTGTCGGGGGGCAAAGTGAAGCTTTCTTT
14	-	-	TRBV7-8	TRBJ1-5	CASSLGGGWQPQHF	TGTGCCAGCAGCTTAGGTGGGGGTTGGCAGCCCCAGCATTTT
14	-	-	TRBV7-8	TRBJ1-2	CASTPEAGNYGYTF	TGTGCCAGCACCCCCGAGGCTGGTAACTATGGCTACACCTTC
16	-	-	TRBV2	TRBJ1-5	CASRGYLGGGNQPQHF	TGTGCCAGCAGGGGTTACTTAGGAGGGGGCAATCAGCCCCAGCATTTT
14	-	-	TRBV27	TRBJ2-2	CASSLLPDTGELFF	TGTGCCAGCAGTTTACTCCCGGACACCGGGGAGCTGTTTTTT
13	-	-	TRBV29-1	TRBJ2-7	CSVESSKSYEQYF	TGCAGCGTTGAAAGCAGTAAGTCCTACGAGCAGTACTTC
15	-	TRBD1	TRBV7-6	TRBJ2-7	CASSSHRDRGYEQYF	TGTGCCAGCAGCTCACACCGGGACAGGGGATACGAGCAGTACTTC